This T cell receptor (beta chain) was recovered during a study of regulatory T cells in long-lasting Graves disease. Study at large: Graves' patients diagnosed newly had used antithyroid drugs under 3 months.

This clonotype was seen ten or more times. This CDR3 is 13 amino acids long. Germline V CDR1 and CDR2: SEHNR, FQNEAQ (reference sequence). Trimming pared 4 bases from V and 4 bases from J, leaving 9 bases between. The authors built TCR beta libraries using iRepertoire HTBI primers and Arm-PCR of CDR3 regions. TCRdb reanalysed the multiplex PCR reads using MiXCR and keeps one entry per CDR3 protein. In the table there are roughly 350,000 distinct CDR3 sequences, roughly 17% of which are singletons. The time point is: newly diagnosed GD, antithyroid drugs for less than 3 months. The authors made the TCR library using RNA they extracted from PBMCs. These records were also assigned to another study, of T cells in Graves' hyperthyroidism and ophthalmopathy. That study adds: Uncontrolled infection, other autoimmune disease, pregnancy or lactation excluded patients. The study used the HTBI primer set for a first-round RT-PCR of the TCR CDR3.

Source: peripheral blood mononuclear cells (PBMCs), taken at new diagnosis, from a patient treated with antithyroid drugs. This chain joins TRBV7-9 and TRBJ2-3; unclear D gene. The sequence was collected from a woman aged 18-29 years with Graves disease. The CDR3 here is CASSSSGADTQYF. CDR3 sequence (DNA): TGTGCCAGCAGCTCGAGTGGGGCAGATACGCAGTATTTT.